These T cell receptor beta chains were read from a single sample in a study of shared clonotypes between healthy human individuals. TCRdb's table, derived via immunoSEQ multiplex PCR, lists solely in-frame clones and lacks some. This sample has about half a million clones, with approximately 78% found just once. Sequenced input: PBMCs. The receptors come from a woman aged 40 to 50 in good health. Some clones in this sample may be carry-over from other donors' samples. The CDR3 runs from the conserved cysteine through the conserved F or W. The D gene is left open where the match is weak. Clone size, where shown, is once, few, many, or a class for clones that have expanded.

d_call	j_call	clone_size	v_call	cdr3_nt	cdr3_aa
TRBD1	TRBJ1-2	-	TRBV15	TGTGCCACCAGCAGAGGACAGGGGAAGTACACCTTC	CATSRGQGKYTF
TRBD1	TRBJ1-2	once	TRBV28	TGTGCCAGCAGTTCCCAGGTCGGGACAGGTGGGGCAAACTATGGCTACACCTTC	CASSSQVGTGGANYGYTF
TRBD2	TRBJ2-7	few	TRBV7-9	TGTGCCAGCAGCTCCCGTAGCGGGAACTACGAGCAGTACTTC	CASSSRSGNYEQYF
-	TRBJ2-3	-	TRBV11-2	TGTGCCAGCAGCTTTTTAGGTCTGTTCACAGATACGCAGTATTTT	CASSFLGLFTDTQYF
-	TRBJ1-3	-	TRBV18	TGTGCCAGCTCACCACGCACGACCTCTGGAAACACCATATATTTT	CASSPRTTSGNTIYF
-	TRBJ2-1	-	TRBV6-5	TGTGCCAGCAGTTATGGGGCTAGCGAGTACAATGAGCAGTTCTTC	CASSYGASEYNEQFF
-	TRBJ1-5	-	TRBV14	TGTGCCAGCAGATCCAGGGAGCCCCAGCATTTT	CASRSREPQHF
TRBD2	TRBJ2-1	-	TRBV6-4	TGTGCCAGCAGTGACTCTAGCGGGGAATCAAATGAGCAGTTCTTC	CASSDSSGESNEQFF
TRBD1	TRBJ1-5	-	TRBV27	TGTGCCAGCAGAAGGACAGGGGGGAATAGCAATCAGCCCCAGCATTTT	CASRRTGGNSNQPQHF
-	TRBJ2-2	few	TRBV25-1	TGTGCCAGCAGTGAATCTGCTCACACCGGGGAGCTGTTTTTT	CASSESAHTGELFF
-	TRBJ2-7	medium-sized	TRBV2	TGTGCCAGCAGTGAAGTGACCGAGCAGTACTTC	CASSEVTEQYF
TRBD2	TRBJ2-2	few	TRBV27	TGTGCCAGCAGGCTAATAGCGGGCCTCACCGGGGAGCTGTTTTTT	CASRLIAGLTGELFF
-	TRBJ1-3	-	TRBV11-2	TGTGCCAGCAGCCTGGGCCTGGGGGGAAACACCATATATTTT	CASSLGLGGNTIYF
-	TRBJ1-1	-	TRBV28	TGTGCCAGCAGTTTCCCCACAGGGGAAGCTTTCTTT	CASSFPTGEAFF
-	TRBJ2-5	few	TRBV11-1	TGTGCCAGCAGCTTAGCGATCGAGACCCAGTACTTC	CASSLAIETQYF
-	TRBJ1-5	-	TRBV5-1	TGCGCCAGCAGCTTGGGCTATGGGCAGCCCCAGCATTTT	CASSLGYGQPQHF
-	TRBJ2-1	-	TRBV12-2	TGTGCAAGTCGCTTAGGTACTAGCGGGAGGGCCAACCACTACAATGAGCAGTTCTTC	CASRLGTSGRANHYNEQFF
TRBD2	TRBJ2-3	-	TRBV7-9	TGTGCCAGCAGCCTGGATAGCGGGAACCCACGATTGAATACGCAGTATTTT	CASSLDSGNPRLNTQYF
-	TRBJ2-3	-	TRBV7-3	TGTGCCAGCAGCTTAACTCTCCTTATAGCGGCTAGCACAGATACGCAGTATTTT	CASSLTLLIAASTDTQYF
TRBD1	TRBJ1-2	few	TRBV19	TGTGCCAGTAGTGTGGACAGGGATGGCTACACCTTC	CASSVDRDGYTF
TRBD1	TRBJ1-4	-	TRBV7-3	TGTGCCAGCAGCTTTAGGACAGGGGGAGCTAATGAAAAACTGTTTTTT	CASSFRTGGANEKLFF
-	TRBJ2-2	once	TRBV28	TGTGCCAGCAGTTTTTCCGGGGCGAACACCGGGGAGCTGTTTTTT	CASSFSGANTGELFF
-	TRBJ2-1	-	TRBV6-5	TGTGCCAGCAGTTCGACCCTAGGGGCGGAGCAGTTCTTC	CASSSTLGAEQFF
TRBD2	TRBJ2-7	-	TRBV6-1	TGTGCCAGCAGTGACCTCGGACTAGGGGCCTACGAGCAGTACTTC	CASSDLGLGAYEQYF